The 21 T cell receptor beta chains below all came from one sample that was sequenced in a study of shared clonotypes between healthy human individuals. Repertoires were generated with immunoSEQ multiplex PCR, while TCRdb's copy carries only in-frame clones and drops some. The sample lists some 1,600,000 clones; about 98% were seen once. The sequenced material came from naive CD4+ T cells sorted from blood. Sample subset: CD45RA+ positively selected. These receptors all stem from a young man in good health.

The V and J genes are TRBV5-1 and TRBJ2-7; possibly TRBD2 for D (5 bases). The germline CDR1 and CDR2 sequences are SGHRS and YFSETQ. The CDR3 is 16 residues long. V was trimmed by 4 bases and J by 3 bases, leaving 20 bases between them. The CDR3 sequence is CASSTTMASGYYEQYF. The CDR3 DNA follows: TGCGCCAGCAGCACCACTATGGCGAGCGGTTACTACGAGCAGTACTTC.

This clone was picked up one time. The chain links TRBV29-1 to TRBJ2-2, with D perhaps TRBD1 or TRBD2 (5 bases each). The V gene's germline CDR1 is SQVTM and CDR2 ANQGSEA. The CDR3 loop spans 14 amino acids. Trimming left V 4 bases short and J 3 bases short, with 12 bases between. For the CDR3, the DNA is TGCAGCGTTGGCCGGGACCTTGACACCGGGGAGCTGTTTTTT. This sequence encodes CSVGRDLDTGELFF.

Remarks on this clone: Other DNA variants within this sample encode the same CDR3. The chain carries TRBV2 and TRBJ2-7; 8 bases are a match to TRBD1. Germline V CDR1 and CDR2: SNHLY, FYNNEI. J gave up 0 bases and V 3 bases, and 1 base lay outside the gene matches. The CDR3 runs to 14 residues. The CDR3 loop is CASSDQGASYEQYF. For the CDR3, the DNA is TGTGCCAGCAGTGATCAGGGGGCCTCCTACGAGCAGTACTTC.

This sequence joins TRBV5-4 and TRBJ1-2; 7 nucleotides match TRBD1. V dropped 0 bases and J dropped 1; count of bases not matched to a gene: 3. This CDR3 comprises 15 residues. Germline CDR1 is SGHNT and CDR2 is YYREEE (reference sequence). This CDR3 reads CASSLAGGVNYGYTF. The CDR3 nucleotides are TGTGCCAGCAGCTTGGCAGGGGGGGTTAACTATGGCTACACCTTC. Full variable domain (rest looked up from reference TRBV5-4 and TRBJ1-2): ETGVTQSPTHLIKTRGQQVTLRCSSQSGHNTVSWYQQALGQGPQFIFQYYREEENGRGNFPPRFSGLQFPNYSSELNVNALELDDSALYLCASSLAGGVNYGYTFGSGTRLTVV.

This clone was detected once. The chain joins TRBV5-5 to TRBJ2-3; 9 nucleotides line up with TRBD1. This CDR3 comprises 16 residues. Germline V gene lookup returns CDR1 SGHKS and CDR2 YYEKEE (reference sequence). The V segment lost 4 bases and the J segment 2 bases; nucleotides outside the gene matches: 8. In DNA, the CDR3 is TGTGCCAGCAGCCCCGGACAGGGGATATTCACAGATACGCAGTATTTT. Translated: CASSPGQGIFTDTQYF.

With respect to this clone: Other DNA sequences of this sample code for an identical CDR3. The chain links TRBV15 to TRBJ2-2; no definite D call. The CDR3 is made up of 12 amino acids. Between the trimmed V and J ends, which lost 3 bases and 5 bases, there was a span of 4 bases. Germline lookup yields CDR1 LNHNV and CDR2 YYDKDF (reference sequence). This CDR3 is CATSSGTGELFF. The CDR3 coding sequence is TGTGCCACCAGCAGCGGGACCGGGGAGCTGTTTTTT.

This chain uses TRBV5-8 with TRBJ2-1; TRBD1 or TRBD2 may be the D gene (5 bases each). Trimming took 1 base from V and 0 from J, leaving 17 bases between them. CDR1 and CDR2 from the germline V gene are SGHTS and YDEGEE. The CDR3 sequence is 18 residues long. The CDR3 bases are TGTGCCAGCAGCTTGTGGGGAACCGGGACCCTCTCCTACAATGAGCAGTTCTTC. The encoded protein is CASSLWGTGTLSYNEQFF.

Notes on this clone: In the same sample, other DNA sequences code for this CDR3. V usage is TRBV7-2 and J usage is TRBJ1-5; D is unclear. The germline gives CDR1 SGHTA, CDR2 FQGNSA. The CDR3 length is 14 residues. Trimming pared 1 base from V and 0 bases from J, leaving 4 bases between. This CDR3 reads CASSLGLSNQPQHF. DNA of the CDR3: TGTGCCAGCAGCTTAGGCCTTAGCAATCAGCCCCAGCATTTT.

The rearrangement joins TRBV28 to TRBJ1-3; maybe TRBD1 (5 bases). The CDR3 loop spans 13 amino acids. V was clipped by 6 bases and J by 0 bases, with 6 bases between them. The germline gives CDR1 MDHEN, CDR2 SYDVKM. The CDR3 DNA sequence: TGTGCCAGCAGACAGGCCTCTGGAAACACCATATATTTT. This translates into CASRQASGNTIYF.

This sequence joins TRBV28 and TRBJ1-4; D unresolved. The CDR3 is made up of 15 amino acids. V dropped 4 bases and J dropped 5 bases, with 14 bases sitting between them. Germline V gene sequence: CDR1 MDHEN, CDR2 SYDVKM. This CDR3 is CASSYQTQTNEKLFF. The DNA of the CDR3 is TGTGCCAGCAGTTACCAGACCCAAACAAATGAAAAACTGTTTTTT.

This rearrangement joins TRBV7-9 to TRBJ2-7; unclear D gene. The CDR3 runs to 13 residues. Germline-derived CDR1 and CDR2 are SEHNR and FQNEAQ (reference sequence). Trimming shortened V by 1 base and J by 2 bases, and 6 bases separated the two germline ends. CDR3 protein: CASSLVSAYEQYF. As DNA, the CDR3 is TGTGCCAGCAGCTTAGTGTCTGCCTACGAGCAGTACTTC.

In nucleotides, the CDR3 is TGTGCCAGCAGTCAGCTAGCGGGAGGAGACGAGCAGTACTTC. This codes for CASSQLAGGDEQYF. The chain employs TRBV6-6 and TRBJ2-7; TRBD2 matches at 11 bases. With V trimmed by 5 bases and J by 5 bases, 5 bases remained unmatched. Germline V gives CDR1 MNHNY, CDR2 SVGAGI (reference sequence). This CDR3 is built from 14 residues.

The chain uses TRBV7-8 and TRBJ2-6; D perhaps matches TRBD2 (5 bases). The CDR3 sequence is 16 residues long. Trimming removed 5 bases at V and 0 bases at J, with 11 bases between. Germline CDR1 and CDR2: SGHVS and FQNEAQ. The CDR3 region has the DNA TGTGCCAGCAGCCACGCCCGGGGCTCTGGGGCCAACGTCCTGACTTTC. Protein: CASSHARGSGANVLTF.

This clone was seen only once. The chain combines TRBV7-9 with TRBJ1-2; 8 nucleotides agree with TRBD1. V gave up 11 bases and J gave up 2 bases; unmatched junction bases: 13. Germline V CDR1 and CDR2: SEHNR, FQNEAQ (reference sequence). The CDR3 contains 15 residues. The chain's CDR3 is CAAERQGAGNYGYTF. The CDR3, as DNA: TGTGCCGCTGAGAGGCAGGGGGCGGGGAACTATGGCTACACCTTC. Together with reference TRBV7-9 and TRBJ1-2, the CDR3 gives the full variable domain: DTGVSQNPRHKITKRGQNVTFRCDPISEHNRLYWYRQTLGQGPEFLTYFQNEAQLEKSRLLSDRFSAERPKGSFSTLEIQRTEQGDSAMYLCAAERQGAGNYGYTFGSGTRLTVV.

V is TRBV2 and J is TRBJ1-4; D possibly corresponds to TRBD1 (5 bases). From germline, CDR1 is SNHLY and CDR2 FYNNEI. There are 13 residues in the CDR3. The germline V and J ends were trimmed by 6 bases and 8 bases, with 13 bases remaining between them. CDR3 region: CASRAGPIEKLFF. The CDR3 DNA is TGTGCCAGCAGGGCAGGGCCCATAGAAAAACTGTTTTTT.

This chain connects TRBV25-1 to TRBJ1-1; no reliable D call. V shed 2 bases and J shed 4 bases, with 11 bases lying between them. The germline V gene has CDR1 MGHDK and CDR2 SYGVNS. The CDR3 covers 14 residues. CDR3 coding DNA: TGTGCCAGCAGTGAAGGTGGGCCTCCCACTGAAGCTTTCTTT. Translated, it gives CASSEGGPPTEAFF.

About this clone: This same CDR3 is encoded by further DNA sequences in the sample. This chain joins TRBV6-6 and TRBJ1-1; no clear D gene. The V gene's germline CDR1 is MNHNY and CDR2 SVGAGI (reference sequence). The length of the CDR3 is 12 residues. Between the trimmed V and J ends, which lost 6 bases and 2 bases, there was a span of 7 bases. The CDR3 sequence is CASSPLNTEAFF. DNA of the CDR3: TGTGCCAGCAGCCCCCTTAACACTGAAGCTTTCTTT.

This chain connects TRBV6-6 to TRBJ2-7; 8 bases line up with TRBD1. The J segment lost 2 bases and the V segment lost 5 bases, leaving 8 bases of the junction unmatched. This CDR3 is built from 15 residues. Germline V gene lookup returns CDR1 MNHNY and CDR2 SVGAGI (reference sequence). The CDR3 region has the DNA TGTGCCAGCAGTAACCGCCAGGGGGCCGCCTACGAGCAGTACTTC. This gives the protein CASSNRQGAAYEQYF.

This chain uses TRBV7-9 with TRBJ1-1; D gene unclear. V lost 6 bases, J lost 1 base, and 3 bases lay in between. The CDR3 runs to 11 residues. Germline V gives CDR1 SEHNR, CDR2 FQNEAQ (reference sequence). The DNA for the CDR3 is TGTGCCAGCAGAGGGAACACTGAAGCTTTCTTT. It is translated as CASRGNTEAFF.

The CDR3 DNA sequence: TGTGCCAGCTCACCACTTTTCACGGCTACCACCTACGAGCAGTACTTC. It encodes CASSPLFTATTYEQYF. This chain links TRBV18 with TRBJ2-7; D unclear. The ends were cut back, 1 base at V and 2 bases at J, with 15 bases in the middle. The CDR3 consists of 16 residues. The V gene's germline CDR1 is KGHSH and CDR2 LQKENI. Complete variable domain (other parts from reference TRBV18 and TRBJ2-7): NAGVMQNPRHLVRRRGQEARLRCSPMKGHSHVYWYRQLPEEGLKFMVYLQKENIIDESGMPKERFSAEFPKEGPSILRIQQVVRGDSAAYFCASSPLFTATTYEQYFGPGTRLTVT.

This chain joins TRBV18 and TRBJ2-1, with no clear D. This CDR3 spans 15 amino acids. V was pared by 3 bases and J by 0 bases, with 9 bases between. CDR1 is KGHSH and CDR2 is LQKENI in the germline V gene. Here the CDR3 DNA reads TGTGCCAGCTCACCCGTAAGGGCCTCCTACAATGAGCAGTTCTTC. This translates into CASSPVRASYNEQFF.